Listed here is a single T cell receptor beta chain. Profiling relied on immunoSEQ multiplex PCR, and the TCRdb table lists in-frame clones only, not all of them. This table has about 94,000 clones, around nine tenths appearing once. This entry comes from a study of T cell responses to AZD1222 COVID-19 vaccine. Study in general: Recipients boosted at about 4 weeks or about 12 weeks are pooled.

V gave up 1 base and J gave up 3 bases, with 10 bases separating them. Looked up from germline, CDR1 is GTSNPN and CDR2 is SVGIG (reference sequence). The CDR3 length is 13 residues. This sample comprised peripheral blood, obtained on day 0 of AZD1222 vaccination. The receptor's source is an adult in good health. This chain joins TRBV30 and TRBJ2-7; D is unclear. CDR3 coding DNA: TGTGCCTGGAGTGCCCTGGACCGCTACGAGCAGTACTTC. It codes for CAWSALDRYEQYF. The variable domain in full, completed from reference TRBV30 and TRBJ2-7, reads SQTIHQWPATLVQPVGSPLSLECTVEGTSNPNLYWYRQAAGRGLQLLFYSVGIGQISSEVPQNLSASRPQDRQFILSSKKLLLSDSGFYLCAWSALDRYEQYFGPGTRLTVT.